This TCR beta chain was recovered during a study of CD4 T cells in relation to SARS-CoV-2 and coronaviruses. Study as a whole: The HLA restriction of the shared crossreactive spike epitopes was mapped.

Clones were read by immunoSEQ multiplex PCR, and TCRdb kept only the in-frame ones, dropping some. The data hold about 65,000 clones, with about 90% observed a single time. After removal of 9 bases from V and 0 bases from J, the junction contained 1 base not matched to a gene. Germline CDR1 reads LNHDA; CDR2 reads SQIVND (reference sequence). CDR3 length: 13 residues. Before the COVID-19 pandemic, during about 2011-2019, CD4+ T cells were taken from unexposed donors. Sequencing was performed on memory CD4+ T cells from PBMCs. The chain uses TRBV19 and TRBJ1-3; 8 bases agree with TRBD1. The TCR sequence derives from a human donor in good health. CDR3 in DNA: TGTGCCAGCGGACAGGGCTCTGGAAACACCATATATTTT. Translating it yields CASGQGSGNTIYF.